This TCR beta chain derives from a study of cytomegalovirus exposure and HLA in healthy donors. Use of 60 Vbeta and 13 Jbeta primers characterized the PCR. The method was immunoSEQ multiplex PCR; TCRdb's version includes in-frame clones alone and lacks a portion of them. This table has some 220,000 clones, around 80% appearing once. The V end lost 5 bases, the J end lost 5 bases, and 15 bases lay between the germline ends. The CDR3 length is 14 residues. CDR1 is MRHNA and CDR2 is SNTAGT in the germline V gene. This clonotype was obtained from a boy aged 10-17 years in good health and CMV-seronegative. This sequence joins TRBV6-4 and TRBJ1-1; TRBD1 might be the D (6 bases). What was sequenced was PBMCs. The DNA of the CDR3 is TGTGCCAGCAGTCCCTTCGCTGGACAGACTGAAGCTTTCTTT. It codes for CASSPFAGQTEAFF.